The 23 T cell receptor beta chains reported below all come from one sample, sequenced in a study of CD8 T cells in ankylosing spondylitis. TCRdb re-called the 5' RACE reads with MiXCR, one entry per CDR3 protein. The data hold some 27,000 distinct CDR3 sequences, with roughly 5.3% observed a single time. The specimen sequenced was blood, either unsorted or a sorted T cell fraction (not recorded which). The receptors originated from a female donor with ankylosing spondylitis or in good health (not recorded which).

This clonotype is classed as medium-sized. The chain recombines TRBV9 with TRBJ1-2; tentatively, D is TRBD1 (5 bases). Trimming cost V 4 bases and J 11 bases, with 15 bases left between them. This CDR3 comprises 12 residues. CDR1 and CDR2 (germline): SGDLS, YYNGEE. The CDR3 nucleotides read TGTGCCAGCAGCCCAGGGACCGTCGGATACACCTTC. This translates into CASSPGTVGYTF.

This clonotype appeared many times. In DNA, the CDR3 is TGTGCCAGCAGCCCCGGCGAGCCCGATGGCTACACCTTC. Translating it yields CASSPGEPDGYTF. This chain connects TRBV9 to TRBJ1-2; D uncertain. Germline loops: CDR1 SGDLS, CDR2 YYNGEE. Trimming cost V 4 bases and J 6 bases, with 13 bases left between them. This CDR3 comprises 13 residues. The full variable domain, in which reference TRBV9 and TRBJ1-2 provide the parts outside the CDR3, is DSGVTQTPKHLITATGQRVTLRCSPRSGDLSVYWYQQSLDQGLQFLIQYYNGEERAKGNILERFSAQQFPDLHSELNLSSLELGDSALYFCASSPGEPDGYTFGSGTRLTVV.

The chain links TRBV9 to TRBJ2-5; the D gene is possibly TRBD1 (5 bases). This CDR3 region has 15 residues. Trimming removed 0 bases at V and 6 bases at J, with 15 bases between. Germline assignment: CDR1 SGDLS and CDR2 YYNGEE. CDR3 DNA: TGTGCCAGCAGCGTAGCTGGGTCAGGGTCGAAGACCCAGTACTTC. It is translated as CASSVAGSGSKTQYF.

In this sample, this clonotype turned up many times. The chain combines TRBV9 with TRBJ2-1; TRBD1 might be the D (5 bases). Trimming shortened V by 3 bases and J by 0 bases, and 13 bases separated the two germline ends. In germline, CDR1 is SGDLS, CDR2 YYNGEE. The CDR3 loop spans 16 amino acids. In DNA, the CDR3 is TGTGCCAGCAGCGCAACAGGACACGTCTCCTACAATGAGCAGTTCTTC. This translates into CASSATGHVSYNEQFF.

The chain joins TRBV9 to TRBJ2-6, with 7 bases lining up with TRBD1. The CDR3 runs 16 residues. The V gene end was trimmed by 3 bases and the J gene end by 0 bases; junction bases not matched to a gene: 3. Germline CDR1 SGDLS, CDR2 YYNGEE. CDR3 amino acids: CASSEGQYSGANVLTF. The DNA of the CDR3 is TGTGCCAGCAGCGAGGGACAGTACTCTGGGGCCAACGTCCTGACTTTC.

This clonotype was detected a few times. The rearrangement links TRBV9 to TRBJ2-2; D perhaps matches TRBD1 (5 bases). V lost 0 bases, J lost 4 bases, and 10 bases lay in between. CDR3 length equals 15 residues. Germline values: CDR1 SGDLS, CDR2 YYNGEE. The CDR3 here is CASSVAGQGTGELFF. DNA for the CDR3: TGTGCCAGCAGCGTAGCTGGCCAGGGCACCGGGGAGCTGTTTTTT.

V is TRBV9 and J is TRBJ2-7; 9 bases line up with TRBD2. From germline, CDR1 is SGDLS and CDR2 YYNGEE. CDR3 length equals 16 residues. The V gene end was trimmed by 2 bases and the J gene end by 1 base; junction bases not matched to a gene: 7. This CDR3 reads CASSVRAGGPSYEQYF. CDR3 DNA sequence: TGTGCCAGCAGCGTTAGGGCGGGAGGGCCGTCCTACGAGCAGTACTTC.

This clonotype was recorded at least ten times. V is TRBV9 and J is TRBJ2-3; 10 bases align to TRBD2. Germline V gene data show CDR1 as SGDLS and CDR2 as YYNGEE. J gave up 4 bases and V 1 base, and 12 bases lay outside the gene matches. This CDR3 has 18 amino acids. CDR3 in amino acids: CASSVKAPLAGAPDTQYF. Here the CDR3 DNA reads TGTGCCAGCAGCGTAAAGGCCCCTCTAGCGGGAGCTCCAGATACGCAGTATTTT.

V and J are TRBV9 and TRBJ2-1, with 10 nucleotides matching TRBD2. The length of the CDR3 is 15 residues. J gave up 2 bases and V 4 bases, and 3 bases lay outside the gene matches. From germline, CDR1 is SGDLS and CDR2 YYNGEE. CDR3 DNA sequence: TGTGCCAGCAGCAGTGGACTAGCGGCCTACAATGAGCAGTTCTTC. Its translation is CASSSGLAAYNEQFF. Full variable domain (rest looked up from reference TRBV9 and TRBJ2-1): DSGVTQTPKHLITATGQRVTLRCSPRSGDLSVYWYQQSLDQGLQFLIQYYNGEERAKGNILERFSAQQFPDLHSELNLSSLELGDSALYFCASSSGLAAYNEQFFGPGTRLTVL.

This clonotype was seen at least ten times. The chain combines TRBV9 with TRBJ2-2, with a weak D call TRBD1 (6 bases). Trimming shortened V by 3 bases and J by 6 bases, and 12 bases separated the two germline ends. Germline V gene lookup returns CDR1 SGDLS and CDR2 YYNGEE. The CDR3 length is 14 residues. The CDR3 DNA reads TGTGCCAGCAGCGGGTCAGGGGTGTCCGGGGAGCTGTTTTTT. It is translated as CASSGSGVSGELFF.

The CDR3 DNA reads TGTGCCAGCAGCGTAGGAGGGAGCATATCCTACAATGAGCAGTTCTTC. Translated: CASSVGGSISYNEQFF. J is TRBJ2-1 and V is TRBV9; possible D gene TRBD2, 5 bases. V lost 0 bases to trimming and J lost 1 base, with 11 bases between them. This CDR3 is built from 16 residues. CDR1 is SGDLS, CDR2 YYNGEE, per germline.

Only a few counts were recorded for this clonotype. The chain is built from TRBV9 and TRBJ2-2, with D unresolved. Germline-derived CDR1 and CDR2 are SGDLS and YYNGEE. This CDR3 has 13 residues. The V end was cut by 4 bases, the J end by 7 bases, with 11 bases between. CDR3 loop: CASSPDQVGELFF. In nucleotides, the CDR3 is TGTGCCAGCAGCCCGGATCAGGTCGGGGAGCTGTTTTTT.

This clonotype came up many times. The DNA for the CDR3 is TGTGCCAGCAGCTTAGCGGGAGGATCCTACGAGCAGTACTTC. Its protein is CASSLAGGSYEQYF. V is TRBV9 and J is TRBJ2-7, with TRBD2 matching 10 bases. J gave up 1 base and V 4 bases, and 2 bases lay outside the gene matches. Germline values: CDR1 SGDLS, CDR2 YYNGEE. This CDR3 comprises 14 residues. The full variable domain, completed using reference TRBV9 and TRBJ2-7, is DSGVTQTPKHLITATGQRVTLRCSPRSGDLSVYWYQQSLDQGLQFLIQYYNGEERAKGNILERFSAQQFPDLHSELNLSSLELGDSALYFCASSLAGGSYEQYFGPGTRLTVT.

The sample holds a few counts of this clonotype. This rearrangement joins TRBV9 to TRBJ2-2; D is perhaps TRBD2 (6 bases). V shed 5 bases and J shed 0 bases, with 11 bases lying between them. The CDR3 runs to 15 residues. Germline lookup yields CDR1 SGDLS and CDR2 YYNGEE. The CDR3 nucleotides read TGTGCCAGCAGTCCTAGCGCCACGAACACCGGGGAGCTGTTTTTT. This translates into CASSPSATNTGELFF.

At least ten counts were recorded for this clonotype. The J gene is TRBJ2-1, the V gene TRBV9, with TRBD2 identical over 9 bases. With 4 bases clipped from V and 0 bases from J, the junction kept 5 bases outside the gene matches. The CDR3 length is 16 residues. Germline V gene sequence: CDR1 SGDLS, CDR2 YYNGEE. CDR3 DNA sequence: TGTGCCAGCAGCCCTAGCGGGGCGAGCTCCTACAATGAGCAGTTCTTC. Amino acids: CASSPSGASSYNEQFF.

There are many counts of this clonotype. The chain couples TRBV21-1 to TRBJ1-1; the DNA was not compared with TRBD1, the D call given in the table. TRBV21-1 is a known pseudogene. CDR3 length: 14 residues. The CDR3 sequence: CASSKMPDRLKAFF. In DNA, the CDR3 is TGTGCCAGCAGCAAAATGCCGGACAGGTTAAAAGCTTTCTTT.

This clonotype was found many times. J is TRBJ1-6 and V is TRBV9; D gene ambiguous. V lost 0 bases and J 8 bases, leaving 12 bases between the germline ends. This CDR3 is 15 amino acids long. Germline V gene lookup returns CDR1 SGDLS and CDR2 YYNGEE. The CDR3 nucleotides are TGTGCCAGCAGCGTAGAACAAAGTGGGTATTCACCCCTCCACTTT. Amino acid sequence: CASSVEQSGYSPLHF.

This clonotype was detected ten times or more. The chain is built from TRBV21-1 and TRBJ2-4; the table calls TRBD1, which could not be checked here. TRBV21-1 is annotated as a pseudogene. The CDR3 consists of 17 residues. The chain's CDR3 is CASSASVIQGAKNIQYF. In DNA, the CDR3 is TGTGCCAGCAGCGCCTCGGTCATTCAGGGAGCCAAAAACATTCAGTACTTC.

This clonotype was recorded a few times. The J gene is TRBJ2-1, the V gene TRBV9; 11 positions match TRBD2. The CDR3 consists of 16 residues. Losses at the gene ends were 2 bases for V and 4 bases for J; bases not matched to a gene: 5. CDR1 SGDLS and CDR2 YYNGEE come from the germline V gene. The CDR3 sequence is CASSVRGLAEYNEQFF. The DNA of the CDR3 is TGTGCCAGCAGCGTGAGGGGACTAGCGGAGTACAATGAGCAGTTCTTC.

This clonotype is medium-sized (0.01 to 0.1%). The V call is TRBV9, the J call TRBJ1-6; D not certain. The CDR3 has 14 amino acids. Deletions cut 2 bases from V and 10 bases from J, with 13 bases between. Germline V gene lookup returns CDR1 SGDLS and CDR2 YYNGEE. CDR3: CASSVTQGQSPLHF. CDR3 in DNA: TGTGCCAGCAGCGTTACACAAGGGCAATCACCCCTCCACTTT.

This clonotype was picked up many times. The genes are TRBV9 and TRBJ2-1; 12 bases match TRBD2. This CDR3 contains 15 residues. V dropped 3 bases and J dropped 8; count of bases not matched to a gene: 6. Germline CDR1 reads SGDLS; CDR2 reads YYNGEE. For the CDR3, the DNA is TGTGCCAGCAGCGCCTCTAGCGGGGGGGCCTATGAGCAGTTCTTC. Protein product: CASSASSGGAYEQFF.

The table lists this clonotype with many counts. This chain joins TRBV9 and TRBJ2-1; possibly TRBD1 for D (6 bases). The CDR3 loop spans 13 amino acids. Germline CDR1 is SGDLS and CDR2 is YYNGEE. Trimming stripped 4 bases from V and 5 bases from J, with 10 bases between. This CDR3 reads CASSPGQNNEQFF. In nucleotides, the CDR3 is TGTGCCAGCAGCCCCGGACAGAACAATGAGCAGTTCTTC.

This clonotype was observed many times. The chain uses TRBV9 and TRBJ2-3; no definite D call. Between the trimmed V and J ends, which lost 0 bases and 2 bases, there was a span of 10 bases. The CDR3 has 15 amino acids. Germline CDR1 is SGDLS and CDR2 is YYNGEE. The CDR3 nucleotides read TGTGCCAGCAGCGTAGACGCGGTAGCCACAGATACGCAGTATTTT. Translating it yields CASSVDAVATDTQYF.